This TCR beta chain was recorded in a study of blood T cell repertoires in COVID-19. Study information: Samples representing acute and convalescent COVID-19 were sourced from the United States, Italy and Spain. Sources were T cells, B-cell-depleted T cells, or PBMCs; the material itself was cDNA or gDNA.

In regard to this clone: Within the sample, other DNA sequences also encode this same CDR3.

Per the authors' pipeline: Scientists estimated how many nucleated cells there were by amplifying reference gene primers. Method: immunoSEQ multiplex PCR; TCRdb's copy keeps in-frame clones and lacks some. V, J and clone size are those of that table, while D and trimming were read from the DNA. The data hold roughly 100,000 clones, with roughly 82% observed a single time. Sequences were obtained from peripheral blood. This clonotype originated in a man between 60 and 75 years old with acute or convalescent COVID-19.

The CDR3 DNA reads as TGTGCCAGCAGCTTCCAGCGGGGTTACAATGAGCAGTTCTTC. Translation gives CASSFQRGYNEQFF. The genes are TRBV7-3 and TRBJ2-1; 7 positions match TRBD2. Losses at the gene ends were 3 bases for V and 4 bases for J; bases not matched to a gene: 3. This CDR3 comprises 14 residues. Germline V gene data show CDR1 as SGHTA and CDR2 as FQGTGA. The full variable domain, its missing parts supplied by reference TRBV7-3 and TRBJ2-1, is GAGVSQTPSNKVTEKGKYVELRCDPISGHTALYWYRQSLGQGPEFLIYFQGTGAADDSGLPNDRFFAVRPEGSVSTLKIQRTERGDSAVYLCASSFQRGYNEQFFGPGTRLTVL.